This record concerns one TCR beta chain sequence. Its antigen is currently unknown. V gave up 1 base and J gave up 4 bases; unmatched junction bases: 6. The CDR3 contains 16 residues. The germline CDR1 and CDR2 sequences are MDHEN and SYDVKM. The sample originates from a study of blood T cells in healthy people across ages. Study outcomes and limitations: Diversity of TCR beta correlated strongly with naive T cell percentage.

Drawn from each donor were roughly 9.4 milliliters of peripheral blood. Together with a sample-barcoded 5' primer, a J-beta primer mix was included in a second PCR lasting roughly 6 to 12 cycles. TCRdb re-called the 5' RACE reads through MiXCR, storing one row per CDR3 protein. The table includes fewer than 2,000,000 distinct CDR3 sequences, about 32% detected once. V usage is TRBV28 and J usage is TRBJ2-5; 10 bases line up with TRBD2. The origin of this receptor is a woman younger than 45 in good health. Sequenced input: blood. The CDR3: CASSLSSLAGAETQYF. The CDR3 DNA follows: TGTGCCAGCAGTTTATCCTCGCTAGCGGGAGCAGAGACCCAGTACTTC.